The T cell receptor (beta chain) under discussion was sequenced for a study of OX40 agonist ivuxolimab in advanced cancers. Repertoires were generated with immunoSEQ multiplex PCR, while TCRdb's copy carries only in-frame clones and drops some. The sample shows around 80,000 clones, 85% to 90% of them seen only once. V lost 5 bases to trimming and J lost 7 bases, with 24 bases between them. The germline gives CDR1 MNHEY, CDR2 SMNVEV (reference sequence). CDR3 length equals 17 residues. This TCR came from an adult with an advanced solid tumor such as melanoma, head and neck, liver or kidney cancer. Sequencing used CD4+ or CD8+ T cells sorted from blood, obtained in a trial of the OX40 agonist ivuxolimab. The genes are TRBV27 and TRBJ2-4, with a possible D match to TRBD2 (6 bases). DNA of the CDR3: TGTGCCAGCAGTGGGGGTTTAGCGGCAGGGTTGTGGAACATTCAGTACTTC. Translated, it gives CASSGGLAAGLWNIQYF.